One sample yielded the 17 T cell receptor beta chains listed below, sequenced in a study of blood T cell repertoires in COVID-19. Clones were sequenced by immunoSEQ multiplex PCR, and TCRdb holds only the in-frame ones, with some missing. The repertoire consists of 110,000 to 150,000 clones, with about 80% occurring once and the leading ten covering approximately 3.6%. The source material was peripheral blood. All receptors derive from a man in his 60s with acute or convalescent COVID-19.

This rearrangement joins TRBV11-2 to TRBJ2-1; TRBD2 matches 11 bases. Per the germline V gene, CDR1 is SGHAT and CDR2 is FQNNGV. Trimming took 5 bases from V and 9 from J; bases not matched to a gene: 12. The CDR3 sequence is 16 residues long. This CDR3 reads CASSPRVAGGPFEQFF. CDR3 sequence (DNA): TGTGCCAGCAGCCCGAGGGTAGCGGGAGGGCCATTTGAGCAGTTCTTC.

This clone has just a few counts. V usage is TRBV5-6 and J usage is TRBJ1-1, with D maybe TRBD1 (5 bases). Per germline, CDR1 SGHDT and CDR2 YYEEEE. V lost 0 bases to trimming and J lost 2 bases, with 11 bases between them. This CDR3 spans 15 amino acids. The CDR3 DNA sequence: TGTGCCAGCAGCTTGGGTTATCAGGGTAACACTGAAGCTTTCTTT. Residues: CASSLGYQGNTEAFF.

The chain has TRBV14 and TRBJ1-2; D unclear. The V end lost 4 bases, the J end lost 4 bases, and 7 bases lay between the germline ends. CDR3 length: 12 residues. Germline-derived CDR1 and CDR2 are SGHDN and FVKESK. DNA for the CDR3: TGTGCCAGCAGCCTTAGAGCCTATGGCTACACCTTC. It encodes CASSLRAYGYTF.

CDR3 residues: CASSDTGGGWETQYF. Written as DNA, the CDR3 is TGTGCCAGCAGTGATACAGGGGGCGGGTGGGAGACCCAGTACTTC. The gene calls are TRBV6-1 and TRBJ2-5; 9 nucleotides agree with TRBD1. The ends lost 3 bases at V and 5 bases at J; junction bases unmatched: 7. The CDR3 runs to 15 residues. Per germline, CDR1 MNHNS and CDR2 SASEGT.

The chain links TRBV12-5 to TRBJ2-7, with 11 bases identical to TRBD2. The CDR3 is 16 residues long. Germline V gene sequence: CDR1 LGHNT, CDR2 FRNRAP. J lost 0 bases, V lost 5 bases, and 6 bases had no gene match. In DNA, the CDR3 is TGTGCTAGTGGTCAAAAACTAGCGGGAGACTCCTACGAGCAGTACTTC. Its translation: CASGQKLAGDSYEQYF.

The DNA of the CDR3 is TGTGCCAGCAGCGCCGCCCCGAGCTCCTACAATGAGCAGTTCTTC. The encoded protein is CASSAAPSSYNEQFF. The chain carries TRBV9 and TRBJ2-1; D not certain. The germline V and J ends were trimmed by 3 bases and 0 bases, with 10 bases remaining between them. This CDR3 has 15 residues. CDR1 and CDR2 (germline): SGDLS, YYNGEE.

This clone was counted a single time. The rearrangement links TRBV19 to TRBJ2-1, with a possible D match to TRBD2 (5 bases). Trimming pared 7 bases from V and 0 bases from J, leaving 10 bases between. Germline V gives CDR1 LNHDA, CDR2 SQIVND (reference sequence). The CDR3 is 14 residues long. The DNA for the CDR3 is TGTGCCAGTACCAGCGGCACCTCCTACAATGAGCAGTTCTTC. It yields the protein CASTSGTSYNEQFF.

The chain has TRBV5-1 and TRBJ2-1; TRBD2 agrees at 11 bases. The V segment lost 0 bases and the J segment 8 bases; nucleotides outside the gene matches: 4. In germline, CDR1 is SGHRS, CDR2 YFSETQ. This CDR3 has 15 amino acids. This chain's CDR3 is CASSLASGRSDEQFF. Written as DNA, the CDR3 is TGCGCCAGCAGCTTGGCTAGCGGGAGGTCGGATGAGCAGTTCTTC.

The CDR3 here is CASSSEGLADTQYF. CDR3 coding DNA: TGTGCCAGCAGTAGCGAAGGGCTGGCAGATACGCAGTATTTT. This chain connects TRBV7-9 to TRBJ2-3; D may be TRBD2 (5 bases). Germline CDR1 is SEHNR and CDR2 is FQNEAQ (reference sequence). This CDR3 comprises 14 residues. Trimming removed 6 bases from V and 4 bases from J, with 14 bases in between. Variable domain in full (rest from reference TRBV7-9 and TRBJ2-3): DTGVSQNPRHKITKRGQNVTFRCDPISEHNRLYWYRQTLGQGPEFLTYFQNEAQLEKSRLLSDRFSAERPKGSFSTLEIQRTEQGDSAMYLCASSSEGLADTQYFGPGTRLTVL.

The chain is built from TRBV5-1 and TRBJ2-7, with TRBD1 matching 8 bases. The CDR3 is made up of 15 amino acids. Trimming at V came to 0 bases and at J to 4 bases, leaving 6 bases not matched to a gene. CDR1 and CDR2 (germline): SGHRS, YFSETQ. CDR3 bases: TGCGCCAGCAGCTTGGCGGGACAGGCTTTTTACGAGCAGTACTTC. Translation gives CASSLAGQAFYEQYF. Full variable domain (outside the CDR3, taken from reference TRBV5-1 and TRBJ2-7): KAGVTQTPRYLIKTRGQQVTLSCSPISGHRSVSWYQQTPGQGLQFLFEYFSETQRNKGNFPGRFSGRQFSNSRSEMNVSTLELGDSALYLCASSLAGQAFYEQYFGPGTRLTVT.

This chain connects TRBV5-1 to TRBJ2-7, with D perhaps TRBD1 (5 bases). The V gene's germline CDR1 is SGHRS and CDR2 YFSETQ. V lost 4 bases and J lost 3, with 8 bases in between. This CDR3 is built from 12 residues. CDR3: CASSKTDYEQYF. CDR3 coding DNA: TGCGCCAGCAGCAAGACAGACTACGAGCAGTACTTC.

V gene TRBV19 combines with J gene TRBJ2-1; weak D call: TRBD1 (5 bases). V lost 6 bases and J 4 bases, leaving 25 bases between the germline ends. Germline CDR1 is LNHDA and CDR2 is SQIVND (reference sequence). The CDR3 loop spans 18 amino acids. As DNA, the CDR3 is TGTGCCAGTAGCGCCATCTCCAGGGATCTTTCTCCATACAATGAGCAGTTCTTC. Translation gives CASSAISRDLSPYNEQFF.

The chain recombines TRBV28 with TRBJ1-4; D gene unclear. Deletions cut 6 bases from V and 0 bases from J, with 11 bases between. Germline-derived CDR1 and CDR2 are MDHEN and SYDVKM. This CDR3 spans 15 amino acids. CDR3 sequence reads: CASSPVRTTNEKLFF. The CDR3 DNA sequence: TGTGCCAGCAGCCCGGTTCGTACAACTAATGAAAAACTGTTTTTT.

The rearrangement uses TRBV6-2 or TRBV6-3 and TRBJ1-5; 7 bases agree with TRBD1. This CDR3 is built from 13 residues. V dropped 6 bases and J dropped 9; count of bases not matched to a gene: 8. Germline lookup yields CDR1 MNHEY and CDR2 SVGEGT. The CDR3 bases are TGTGCCAGCAGCCCACAGGGGAATAGGCCCCAGCATTTT. Translating gives CASSPQGNRPQHF.

The chain uses TRBV5-1 and TRBJ2-1; 8 bases line up with TRBD2. Germline trimming cut 0 bases from V and 6 bases from J; bases unmatched to any gene: 5. This CDR3 region has 15 residues. CDR1 SGHRS and CDR2 YFSETQ come from the germline V gene. The CDR3 reads CASSLAGLDTNEQFF. The CDR3 DNA sequence: TGCGCCAGCAGCTTGGCGGGACTAGACACCAATGAGCAGTTCTTC.

This clone is a singleton in its sample. The chain couples TRBV28 to TRBJ2-7; 7 bases agree with TRBD1. V lost 6 bases and J lost 2; bases outside the gene matches: 13. The CDR3 sequence is 16 residues long. Germline V gene data show CDR1 as MDHEN and CDR2 as SYDVKM. CDR3 region: CASSTPSTGWAYEQYF. The CDR3, as DNA: TGTGCCAGCAGCACCCCATCGACAGGGTGGGCCTACGAGCAGTACTTC.

This chain uses TRBV27 with TRBJ1-2, with D perhaps matching TRBD1 (6 bases). Germline CDR1 MNHEY, CDR2 SMNVEV (reference sequence). Between the trimmed V and J ends, which lost 7 bases and 1 base, there was a span of 13 bases. This CDR3 is 14 amino acids long. The CDR3 loop is CASTRTANNYGYTF. For the CDR3, the DNA is TGTGCCAGCACCCGGACAGCAAATAACTATGGCTACACCTTC.